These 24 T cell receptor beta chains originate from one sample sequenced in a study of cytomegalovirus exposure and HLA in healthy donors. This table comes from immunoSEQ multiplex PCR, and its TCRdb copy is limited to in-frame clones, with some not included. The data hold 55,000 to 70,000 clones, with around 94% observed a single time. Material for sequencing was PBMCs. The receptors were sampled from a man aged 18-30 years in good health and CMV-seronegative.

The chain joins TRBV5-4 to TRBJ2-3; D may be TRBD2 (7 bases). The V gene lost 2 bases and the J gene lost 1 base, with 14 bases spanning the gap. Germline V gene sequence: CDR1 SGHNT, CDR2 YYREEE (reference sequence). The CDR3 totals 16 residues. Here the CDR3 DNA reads TGTGCCAGCAGCTTTACAGGAGGGGGGGGCACAGATACGCAGTATTTT. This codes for CASSFTGGGGTDTQYF.

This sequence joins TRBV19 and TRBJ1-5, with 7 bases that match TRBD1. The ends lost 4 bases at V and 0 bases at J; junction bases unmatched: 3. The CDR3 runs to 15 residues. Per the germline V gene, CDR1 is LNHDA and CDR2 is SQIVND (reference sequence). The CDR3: CASSTQGPSNQPQHF. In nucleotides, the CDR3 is TGTGCCAGTAGTACACAGGGGCCTAGCAATCAGCCCCAGCATTTT.

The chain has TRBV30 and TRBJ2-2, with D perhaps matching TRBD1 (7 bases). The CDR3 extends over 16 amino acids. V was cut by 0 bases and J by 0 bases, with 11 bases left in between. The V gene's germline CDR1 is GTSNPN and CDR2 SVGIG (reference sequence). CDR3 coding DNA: TGTGCCTGGAGTGTAGGCGGGACAGCGAACACCGGGGAGCTGTTTTTT. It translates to CAWSVGGTANTGELFF.

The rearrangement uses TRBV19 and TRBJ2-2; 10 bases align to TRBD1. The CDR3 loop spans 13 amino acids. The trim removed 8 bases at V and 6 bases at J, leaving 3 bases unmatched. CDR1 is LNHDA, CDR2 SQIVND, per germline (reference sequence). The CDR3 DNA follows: TGTGCCAGTCGACAGGGGGCCCCCGGGGAGCTGTTTTTT. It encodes CASRQGAPGELFF.

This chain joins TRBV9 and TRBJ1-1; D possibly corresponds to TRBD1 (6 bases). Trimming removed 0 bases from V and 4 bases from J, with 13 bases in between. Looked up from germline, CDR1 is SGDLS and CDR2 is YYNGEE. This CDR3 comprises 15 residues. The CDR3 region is CASSVETGPVTEAFF. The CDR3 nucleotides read TGTGCCAGCAGCGTAGAAACAGGGCCGGTCACTGAAGCTTTCTTT.

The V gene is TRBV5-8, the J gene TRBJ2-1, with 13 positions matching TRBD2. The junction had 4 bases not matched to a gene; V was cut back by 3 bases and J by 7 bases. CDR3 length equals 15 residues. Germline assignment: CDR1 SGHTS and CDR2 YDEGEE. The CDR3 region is CASSSQLAGGNEQFF. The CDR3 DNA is TGTGCCAGCAGCTCACAACTAGCGGGAGGGAATGAGCAGTTCTTC. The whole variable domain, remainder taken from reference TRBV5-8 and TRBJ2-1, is EAGVTQSPTHLIKTRGQQATLRCSPISGHTSVYWYQQALGLGLQFLLWYDEGEERNRGNFPPRFSGRQFPNYSSELNVNALELEDSALYLCASSSQLAGGNEQFFGPGTRLTVL.

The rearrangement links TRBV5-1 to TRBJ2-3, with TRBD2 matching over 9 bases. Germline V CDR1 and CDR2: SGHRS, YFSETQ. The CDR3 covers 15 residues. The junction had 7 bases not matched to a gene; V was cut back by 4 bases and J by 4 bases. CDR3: CASSLPGGGADTQYF. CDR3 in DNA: TGCGCCAGCAGCCTGCCTGGCGGGGGGGCAGATACGCAGTATTTT.

The CDR3 DNA sequence: TGTGCCAGCTCACCAGAGAGGGCTGAGGTACAAACCATATATTTT. Its translation: CASSPERAEVQTIYF. V is TRBV18 and J is TRBJ1-3; D ambiguous. CDR1 KGHSH and CDR2 LQKENI come from the germline V gene. V was shortened by 2 bases and J by 10 bases, with 18 bases between the two germline ends. The CDR3 is made up of 15 amino acids. The full variable domain, its missing parts supplied by reference TRBV18 and TRBJ1-3, is NAGVMQNPRHLVRRRGQEARLRCSPMKGHSHVYWYRQLPEEGLKFMVYLQKENIIDESGMPKERFSAEFPKEGPSILRIQQVVRGDSAAYFCASSPERAEVQTIYFGEGSWLTVV.

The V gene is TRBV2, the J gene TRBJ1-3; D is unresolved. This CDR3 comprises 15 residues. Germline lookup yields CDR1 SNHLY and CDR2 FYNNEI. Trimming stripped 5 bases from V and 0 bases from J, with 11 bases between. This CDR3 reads CASSMSHSSGNTIYF. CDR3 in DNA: TGTGCCAGCAGTATGTCCCATAGCTCTGGAAACACCATATATTTT.

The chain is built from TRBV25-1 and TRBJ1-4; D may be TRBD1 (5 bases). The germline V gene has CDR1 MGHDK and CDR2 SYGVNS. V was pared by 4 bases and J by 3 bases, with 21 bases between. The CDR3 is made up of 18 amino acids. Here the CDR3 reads CASSGAPGTIWANEKLFF. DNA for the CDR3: TGTGCCAGCAGTGGTGCCCCCGGGACTATATGGGCTAATGAAAAACTGTTTTTT.

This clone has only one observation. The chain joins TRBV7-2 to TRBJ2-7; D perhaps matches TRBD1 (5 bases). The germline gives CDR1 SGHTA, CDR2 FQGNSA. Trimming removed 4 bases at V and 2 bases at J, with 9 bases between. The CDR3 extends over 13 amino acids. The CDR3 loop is CASSSAGPYEQYF. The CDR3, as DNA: TGTGCCAGCAGCTCGGCAGGGCCCTACGAGCAGTACTTC.

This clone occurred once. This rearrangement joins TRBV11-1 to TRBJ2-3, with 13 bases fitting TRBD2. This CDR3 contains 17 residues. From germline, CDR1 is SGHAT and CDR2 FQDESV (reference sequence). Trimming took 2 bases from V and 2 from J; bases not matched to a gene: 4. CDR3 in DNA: TGTGCCAGCAGCTTACGGACTAGCGGGAGCCCCACAGATACGCAGTATTTT. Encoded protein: CASSLRTSGSPTDTQYF.

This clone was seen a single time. The CDR3 DNA reads as TGCGCCAGCACGCACCCCCCGGGACAGGGCACAGATACGCAGTATTTT. Translated, it gives CASTHPPGQGTDTQYF. This chain connects TRBV5-1 to TRBJ2-3; the match to TRBD1 covers 8 bases. The CDR3 runs 16 residues. Germline V gene data show CDR1 as SGHRS and CDR2 as YFSETQ. V lost 6 bases, J lost 1 base, and 10 bases stayed unmatched.

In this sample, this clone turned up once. The DNA for the CDR3 is TGTGCCACCAGCTTCTCAGGGGAACAGCCCCAGCATTTT. Translated: CATSFSGEQPQHF. V gene TRBV15 combines with J gene TRBJ1-5, with D possibly TRBD1 on 6 matching bases. Germline V gene lookup returns CDR1 LNHNV and CDR2 YYDKDF (reference sequence). Trimming took 5 bases from V and 7 from J, leaving 12 bases between them. The CDR3 sequence is 13 residues long.

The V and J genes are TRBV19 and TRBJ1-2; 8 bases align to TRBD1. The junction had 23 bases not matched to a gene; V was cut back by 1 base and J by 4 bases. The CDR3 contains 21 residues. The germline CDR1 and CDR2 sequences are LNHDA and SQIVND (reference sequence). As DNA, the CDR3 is TGTGCCAGTAGTATAGGGGAGACCGGGACAGGAGTAATGGTTCGAGGCTATGGCTACACCTTC. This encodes CASSIGETGTGVMVRGYGYTF.

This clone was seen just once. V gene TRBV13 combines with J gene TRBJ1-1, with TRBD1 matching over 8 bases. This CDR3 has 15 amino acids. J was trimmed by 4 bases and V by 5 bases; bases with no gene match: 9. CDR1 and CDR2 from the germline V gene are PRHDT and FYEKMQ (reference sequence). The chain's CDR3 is CASSKATGELTEAFF. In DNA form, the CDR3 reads TGTGCCAGCAGCAAAGCGACAGGGGAACTCACTGAAGCTTTCTTT.

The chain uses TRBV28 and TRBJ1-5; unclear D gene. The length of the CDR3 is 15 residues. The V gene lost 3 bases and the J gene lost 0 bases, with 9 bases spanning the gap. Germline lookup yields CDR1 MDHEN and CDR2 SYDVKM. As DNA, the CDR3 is TGTGCCAGCAGTTTCGGAGGGATTAGCAATCAGCCCCAGCATTTT. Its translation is CASSFGGISNQPQHF.

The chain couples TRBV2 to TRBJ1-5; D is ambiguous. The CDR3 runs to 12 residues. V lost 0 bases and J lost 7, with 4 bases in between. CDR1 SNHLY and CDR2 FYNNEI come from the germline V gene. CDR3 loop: CASSEAQQPQHF. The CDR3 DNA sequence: TGTGCCAGCAGTGAAGCGCAGCAGCCCCAGCATTTT.

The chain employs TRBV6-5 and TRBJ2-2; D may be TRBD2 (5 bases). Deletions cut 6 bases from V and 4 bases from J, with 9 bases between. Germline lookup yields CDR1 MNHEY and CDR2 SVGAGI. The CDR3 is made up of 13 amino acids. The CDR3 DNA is TGTGCCAGCAGCTCACTAGTCACCGGGGAGCTGTTTTTT. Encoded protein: CASSSLVTGELFF.

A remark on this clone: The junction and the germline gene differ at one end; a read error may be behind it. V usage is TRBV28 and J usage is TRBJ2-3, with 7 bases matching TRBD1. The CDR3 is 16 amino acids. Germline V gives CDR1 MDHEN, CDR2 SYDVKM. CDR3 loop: CASTLNRGPSTDTQYF. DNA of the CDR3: TGTGCCAGCACTTTAAACAGGGGCCCTTCTACAGATACGCAGTATTTT.

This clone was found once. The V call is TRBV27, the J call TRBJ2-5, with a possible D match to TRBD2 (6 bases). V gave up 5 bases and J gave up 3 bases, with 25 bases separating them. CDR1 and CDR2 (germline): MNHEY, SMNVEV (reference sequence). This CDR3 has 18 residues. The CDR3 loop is CASSPLQIGGTQKETQYF. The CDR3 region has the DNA TGTGCCAGCAGTCCGCTACAGATCGGCGGGACCCAGAAAGAGACCCAGTACTTC.

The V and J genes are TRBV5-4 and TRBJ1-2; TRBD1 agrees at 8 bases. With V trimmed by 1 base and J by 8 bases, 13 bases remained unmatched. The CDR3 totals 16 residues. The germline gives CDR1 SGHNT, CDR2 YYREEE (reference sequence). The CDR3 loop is CASSLQKGQEFWGYTF. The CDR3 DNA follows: TGTGCCAGCAGCTTGCAGAAGGGACAGGAATTTTGGGGCTACACCTTC. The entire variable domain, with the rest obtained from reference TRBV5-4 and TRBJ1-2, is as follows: ETGVTQSPTHLIKTRGQQVTLRCSSQSGHNTVSWYQQALGQGPQFIFQYYREEENGRGNFPPRFSGLQFPNYSSELNVNALELDDSALYLCASSLQKGQEFWGYTFGSGTRLTVV.

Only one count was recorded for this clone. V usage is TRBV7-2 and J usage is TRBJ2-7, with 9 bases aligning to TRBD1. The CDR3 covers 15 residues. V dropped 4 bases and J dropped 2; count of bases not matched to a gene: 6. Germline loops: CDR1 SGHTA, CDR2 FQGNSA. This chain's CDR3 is CASSSTGGLTYEQYF. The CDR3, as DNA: TGTGCCAGCAGCTCTACAGGGGGCTTGACCTACGAGCAGTACTTC.

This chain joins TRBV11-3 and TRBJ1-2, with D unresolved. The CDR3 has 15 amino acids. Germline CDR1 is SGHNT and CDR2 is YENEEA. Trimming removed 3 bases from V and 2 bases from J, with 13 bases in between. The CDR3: CASSFNHGINYGYTF. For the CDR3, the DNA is TGTGCCAGCAGCTTTAACCACGGGATAAACTATGGCTACACCTTC.